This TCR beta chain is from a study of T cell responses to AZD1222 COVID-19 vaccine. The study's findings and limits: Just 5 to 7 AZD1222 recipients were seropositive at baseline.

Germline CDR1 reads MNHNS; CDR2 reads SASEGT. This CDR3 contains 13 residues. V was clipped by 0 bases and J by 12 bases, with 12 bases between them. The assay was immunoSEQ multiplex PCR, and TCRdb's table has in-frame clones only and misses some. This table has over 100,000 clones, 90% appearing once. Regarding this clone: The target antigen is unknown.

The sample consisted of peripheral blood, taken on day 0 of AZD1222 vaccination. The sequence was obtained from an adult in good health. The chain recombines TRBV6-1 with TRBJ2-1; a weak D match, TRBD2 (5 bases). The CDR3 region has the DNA TGTGCCAGCAGTGAAGCGCTAAGGACTGGGCAGTTCTTC. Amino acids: CASSEALRTGQFF.